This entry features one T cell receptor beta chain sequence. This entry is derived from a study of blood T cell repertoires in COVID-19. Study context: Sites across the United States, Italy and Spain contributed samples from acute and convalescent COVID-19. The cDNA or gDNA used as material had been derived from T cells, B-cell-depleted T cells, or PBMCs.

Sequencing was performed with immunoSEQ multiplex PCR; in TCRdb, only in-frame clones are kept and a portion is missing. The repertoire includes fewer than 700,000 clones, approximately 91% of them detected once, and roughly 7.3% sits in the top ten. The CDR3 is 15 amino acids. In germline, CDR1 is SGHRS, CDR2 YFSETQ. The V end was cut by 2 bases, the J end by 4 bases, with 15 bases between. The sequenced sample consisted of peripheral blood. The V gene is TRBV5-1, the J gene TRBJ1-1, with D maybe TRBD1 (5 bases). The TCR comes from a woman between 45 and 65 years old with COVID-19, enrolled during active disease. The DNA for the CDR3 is TGCGCCAGCAGCTTCAGTAGAAGGGGTATCACTGAAGCTTTCTTT. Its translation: CASSFSRRGITEAFF.